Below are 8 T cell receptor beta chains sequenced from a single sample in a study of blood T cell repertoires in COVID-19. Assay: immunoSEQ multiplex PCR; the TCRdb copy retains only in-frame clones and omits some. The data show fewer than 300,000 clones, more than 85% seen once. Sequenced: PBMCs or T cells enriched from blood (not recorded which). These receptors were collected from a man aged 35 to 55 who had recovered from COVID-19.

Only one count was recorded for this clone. For the CDR3, the DNA is TGTGCCACCAGTGACTACAGGGGGAACAACTATGGCTACACCTTC. Its translation is CATSDYRGNNYGYTF. The V and J genes are TRBV24-1 and TRBJ1-2, with 8 positions matching TRBD1. CDR3 length: 15 amino acids. Germline V gene lookup returns CDR1 KGHDR and CDR2 SFDVKD. Trimming cost V 4 bases and J 2 bases; bases outside gene matches: 5.

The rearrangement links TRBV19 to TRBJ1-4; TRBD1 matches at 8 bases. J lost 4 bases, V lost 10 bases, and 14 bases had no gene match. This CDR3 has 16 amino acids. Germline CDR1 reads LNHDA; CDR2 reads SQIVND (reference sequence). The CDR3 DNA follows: TGTGCCACCTCGGGGACAGGAGAAAGGGGTAATGAAAAACTGTTTTTT. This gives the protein CATSGTGERGNEKLFF.

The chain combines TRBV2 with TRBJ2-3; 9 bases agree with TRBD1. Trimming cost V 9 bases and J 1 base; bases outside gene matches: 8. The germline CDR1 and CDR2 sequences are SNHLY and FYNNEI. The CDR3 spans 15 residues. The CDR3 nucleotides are TGTGCCAGACCTCGGGGACAGGGAGGCACAGATACGCAGTATTTT. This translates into CARPRGQGGTDTQYF.

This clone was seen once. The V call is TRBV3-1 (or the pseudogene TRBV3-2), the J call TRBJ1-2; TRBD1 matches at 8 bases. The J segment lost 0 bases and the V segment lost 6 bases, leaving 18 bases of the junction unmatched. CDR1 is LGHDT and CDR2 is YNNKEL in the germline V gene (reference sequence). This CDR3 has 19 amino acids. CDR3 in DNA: TGTGCCAGCAGTCTGGGACAGACGGGACAGGTGTTCTCTAACTATGGCTACACCTTC. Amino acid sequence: CASSLGQTGQVFSNYGYTF.

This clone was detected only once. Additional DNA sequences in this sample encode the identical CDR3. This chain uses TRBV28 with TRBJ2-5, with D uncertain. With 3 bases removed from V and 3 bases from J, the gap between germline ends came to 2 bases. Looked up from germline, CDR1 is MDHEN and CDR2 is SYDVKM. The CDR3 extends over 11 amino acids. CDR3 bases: TGTGCCAGCAGTTTCGAAGAGACCCAGTACTTC. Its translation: CASSFEETQYF. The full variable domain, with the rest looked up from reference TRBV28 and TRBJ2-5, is DVKVTQSSRYLVKRTGEKVFLECVQDMDHENMFWYRQDPGLGLRLIYFSYDVKMKEKGDIPEGYSVSREKKERFSLILESASTNQTSMYLCASSFEETQYFGPGTRLLVL.

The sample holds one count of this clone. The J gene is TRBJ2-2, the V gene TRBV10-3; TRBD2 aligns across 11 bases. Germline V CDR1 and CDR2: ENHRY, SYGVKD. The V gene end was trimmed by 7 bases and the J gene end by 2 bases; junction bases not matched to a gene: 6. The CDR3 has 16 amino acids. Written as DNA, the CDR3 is TGTGCCATCACGGCTAGCGGGGGGACTAACACCGGGGAGCTGTTTTTT. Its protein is CAITASGGTNTGELFF.

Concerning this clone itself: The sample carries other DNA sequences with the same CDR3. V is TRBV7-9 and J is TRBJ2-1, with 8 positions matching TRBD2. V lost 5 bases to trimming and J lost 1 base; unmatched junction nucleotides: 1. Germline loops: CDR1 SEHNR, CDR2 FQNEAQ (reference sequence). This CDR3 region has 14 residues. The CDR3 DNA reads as TGTGCCAGCAGCCCTAGCGGGTCCTACAATGAGCAGTTCTTC. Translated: CASSPSGSYNEQFF.

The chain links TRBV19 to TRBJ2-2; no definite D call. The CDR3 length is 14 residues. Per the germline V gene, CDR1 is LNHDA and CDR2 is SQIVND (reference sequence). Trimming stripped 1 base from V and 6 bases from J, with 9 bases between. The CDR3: CASSIVSSSGELFF. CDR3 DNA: TGTGCCAGTAGTATAGTTTCTTCGTCCGGGGAGCTGTTTTTT.